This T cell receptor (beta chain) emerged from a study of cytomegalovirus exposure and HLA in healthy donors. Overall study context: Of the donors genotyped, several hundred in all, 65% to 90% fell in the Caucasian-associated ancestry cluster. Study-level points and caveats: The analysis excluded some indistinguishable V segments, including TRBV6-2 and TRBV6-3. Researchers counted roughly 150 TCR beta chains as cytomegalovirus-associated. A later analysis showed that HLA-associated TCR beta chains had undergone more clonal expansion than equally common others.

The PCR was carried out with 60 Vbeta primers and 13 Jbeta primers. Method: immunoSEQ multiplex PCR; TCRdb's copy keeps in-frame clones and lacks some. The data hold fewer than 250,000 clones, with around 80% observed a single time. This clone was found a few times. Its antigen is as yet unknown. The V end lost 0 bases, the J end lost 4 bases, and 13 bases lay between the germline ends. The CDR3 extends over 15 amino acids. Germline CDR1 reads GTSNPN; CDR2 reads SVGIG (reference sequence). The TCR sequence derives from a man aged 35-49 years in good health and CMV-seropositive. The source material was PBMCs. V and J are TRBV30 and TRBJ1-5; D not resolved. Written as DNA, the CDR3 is TGTGCCTGGAGTGTAGGAATCCTGGAGAATCAGCCCCAGCATTTT. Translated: CAWSVGILENQPQHF.